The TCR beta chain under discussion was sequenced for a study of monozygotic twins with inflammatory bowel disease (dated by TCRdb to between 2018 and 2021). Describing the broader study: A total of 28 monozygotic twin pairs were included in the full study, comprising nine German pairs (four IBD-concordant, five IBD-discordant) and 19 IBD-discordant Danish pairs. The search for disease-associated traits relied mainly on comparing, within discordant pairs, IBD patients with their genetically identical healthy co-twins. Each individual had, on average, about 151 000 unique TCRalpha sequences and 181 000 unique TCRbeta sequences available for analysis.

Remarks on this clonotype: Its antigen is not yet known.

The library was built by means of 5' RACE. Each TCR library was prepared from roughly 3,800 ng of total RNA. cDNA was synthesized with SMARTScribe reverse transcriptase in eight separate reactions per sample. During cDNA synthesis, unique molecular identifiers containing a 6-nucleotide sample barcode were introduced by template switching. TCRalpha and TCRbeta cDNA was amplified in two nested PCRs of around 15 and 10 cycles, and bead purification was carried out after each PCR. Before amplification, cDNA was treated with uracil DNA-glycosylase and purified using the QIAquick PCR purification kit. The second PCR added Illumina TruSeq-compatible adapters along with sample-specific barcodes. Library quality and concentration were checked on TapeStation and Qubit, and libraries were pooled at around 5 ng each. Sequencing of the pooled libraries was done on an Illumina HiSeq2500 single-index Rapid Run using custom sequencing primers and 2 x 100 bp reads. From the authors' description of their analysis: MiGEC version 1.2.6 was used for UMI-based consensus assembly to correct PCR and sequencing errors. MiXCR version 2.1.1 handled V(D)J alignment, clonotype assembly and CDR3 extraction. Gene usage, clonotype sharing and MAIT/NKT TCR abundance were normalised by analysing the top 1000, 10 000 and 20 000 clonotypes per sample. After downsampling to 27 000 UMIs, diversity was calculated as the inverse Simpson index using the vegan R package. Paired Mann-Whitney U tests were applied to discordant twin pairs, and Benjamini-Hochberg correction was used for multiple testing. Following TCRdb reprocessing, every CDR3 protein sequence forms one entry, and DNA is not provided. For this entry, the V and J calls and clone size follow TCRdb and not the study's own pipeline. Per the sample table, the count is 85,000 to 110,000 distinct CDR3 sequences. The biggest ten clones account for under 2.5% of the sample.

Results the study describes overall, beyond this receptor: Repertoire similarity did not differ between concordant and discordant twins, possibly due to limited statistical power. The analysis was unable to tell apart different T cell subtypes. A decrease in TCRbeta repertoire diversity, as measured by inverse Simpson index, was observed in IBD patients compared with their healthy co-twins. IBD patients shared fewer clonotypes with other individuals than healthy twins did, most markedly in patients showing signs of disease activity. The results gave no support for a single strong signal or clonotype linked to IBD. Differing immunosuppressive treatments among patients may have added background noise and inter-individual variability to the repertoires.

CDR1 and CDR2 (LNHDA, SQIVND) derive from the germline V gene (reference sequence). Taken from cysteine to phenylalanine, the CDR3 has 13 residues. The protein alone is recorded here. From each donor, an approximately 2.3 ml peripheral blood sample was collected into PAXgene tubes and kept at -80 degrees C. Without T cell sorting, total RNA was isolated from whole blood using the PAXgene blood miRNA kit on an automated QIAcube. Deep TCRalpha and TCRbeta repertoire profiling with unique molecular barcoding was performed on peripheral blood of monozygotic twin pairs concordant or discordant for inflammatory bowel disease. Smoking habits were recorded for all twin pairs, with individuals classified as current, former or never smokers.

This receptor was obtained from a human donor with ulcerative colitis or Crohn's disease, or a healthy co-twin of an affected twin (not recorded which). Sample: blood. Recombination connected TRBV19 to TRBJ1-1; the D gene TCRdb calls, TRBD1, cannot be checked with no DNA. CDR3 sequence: CASSPRQGSGAFF. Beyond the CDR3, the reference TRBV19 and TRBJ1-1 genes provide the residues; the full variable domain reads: DGGITQSPKYLFRKEGQNVTLSCEQNLNHDAMYWYRQDPGQGLRLIYYSQIVNDFQKGDIAEGYSVSREKKESFPLTVTSAQKNPTAFYLCASSPRQGSGAFFGQGTRLTVV.